The 15 T cell receptor beta chains reported below all come from one sample, sequenced in a study of blood T cell repertoires in COVID-19. Generated by immunoSEQ multiplex PCR, the TCRdb table keeps only in-frame clones and is missing some. The sample comprises under 95,000 clones, 75% to 90% of which are singletons, and around 20% rests with the top ten. The sequenced sample consisted of peripheral blood. The receptor set was obtained from a woman aged 80 or over with acute or convalescent COVID-19.

The rearrangement links TRBV7-9 to TRBJ1-1; possibly TRBD1 for D (6 bases). Between the trimmed V and J ends, which lost 3 bases and 1 base, there was a span of 9 bases. The CDR3 consists of 14 residues. The germline V gene has CDR1 SEHNR and CDR2 FQNEAQ (reference sequence). CDR3 bases: TGTGCCAGCAGCTTCCTGACAGGGAACACTGAAGCTTTCTTT. This gives the protein CASSFLTGNTEAFF. Full variable domain (outside the CDR3, taken from reference TRBV7-9 and TRBJ1-1): DTGVSQNPRHKITKRGQNVTFRCDPISEHNRLYWYRQTLGQGPEFLTYFQNEAQLEKSRLLSDRFSAERPKGSFSTLEIQRTEQGDSAMYLCASSFLTGNTEAFFGQGTRLTVV.

This clone appeared a single time. The chain links TRBV5-1 to TRBJ1-3; 7 bases align to TRBD1. From germline, CDR1 is SGHRS and CDR2 YFSETQ. V shed 3 bases, J shed 1 base, and the junction held 1 base outside the gene matches. CDR3 length equals 14 residues. The CDR3 nucleotides are TGCGCCAGCAGCTCGGACAGGTCTGGAAACACCATATATTTT. This sequence encodes CASSSDRSGNTIYF.

This chain joins TRBV29-1 and TRBJ1-5; 7 bases map to TRBD1. Per the germline V gene, CDR1 is SQVTM and CDR2 is ANQGSEA. The CDR3 length is 14 residues. V dropped 4 bases and J dropped 3; count of bases not matched to a gene: 6. The CDR3 nucleotides read TGCAGCGTTGGGACAGGATCTTCCAATCAGCCCCAGCATTTT. Translation gives CSVGTGSSNQPQHF.

The chain employs TRBV5-6 and TRBJ1-6; D call uncertain. V was cut by 4 bases and J by 0 bases, with 8 bases left in between. This CDR3 comprises 15 residues. CDR1 is SGHDT and CDR2 is YYEEEE in the germline V gene. As DNA, the CDR3 is TGTGCCAGCAGCCTGGTTAGCTCCTATAATTCACCCCTCCACTTT. This sequence encodes CASSLVSSYNSPLHF.

This clone has a single count. This chain links TRBV5-1 with TRBJ1-3, with D possibly matching TRBD1 (6 bases). V lost 2 bases and J 0 bases, leaving 12 bases between the germline ends. Germline assignment: CDR1 SGHRS and CDR2 YFSETQ. This CDR3 contains 16 residues. CDR3 in amino acids: CASSFSGTNSGNTIYF. In DNA form, the CDR3 reads TGCGCCAGCAGCTTTTCCGGGACAAACTCTGGAAACACCATATATTTT.

The chain couples TRBV5-4 to TRBJ2-2; D might be TRBD1 (6 bases). The germline CDR1 and CDR2 sequences are SGHNT and YYREEE (reference sequence). V was shortened by 5 bases and J by 1 base, with 12 bases between the two germline ends. There are 15 residues in the CDR3. CDR3 in amino acids: CASRQGPGNTGELFF. The CDR3 DNA follows: TGTGCCAGCAGACAGGGACCTGGGAACACCGGGGAGCTGTTTTTT.

The rearrangement links TRBV2 to TRBJ1-1, with D tentatively TRBD1 (6 bases). The CDR3 spans 13 residues. Germline V gives CDR1 SNHLY, CDR2 FYNNEI. The germline V and J ends were trimmed by 6 bases and 8 bases, with 16 bases remaining between them. The CDR3 nucleotides are TGTGCCAGCAGGGAACGAACAGGGATCGAAGCTTTCTTT. This sequence encodes CASRERTGIEAFF.

The gene calls are TRBV29-1 and TRBJ2-5, with 8 bases identical to TRBD1. This CDR3 comprises 15 residues. The V gene end was trimmed by 2 bases and the J gene end by 5 bases; junction bases not matched to a gene: 10. Germline V gives CDR1 SQVTM, CDR2 ANQGSEA. This chain's CDR3 is CSVEYGRGRRETQYF. The CDR3 nucleotides read TGCAGCGTTGAATATGGCAGGGGGCGCCGGGAGACCCAGTACTTC.

CDR3 nucleotide sequence: TGCGCCAGCAGCTGGAGGGAGGATACTGAAGCTTTCTTT. Translated: CASSWREDTEAFF. The rearrangement links TRBV5-1 to TRBJ1-1; D remains unclear. Deletions cut 3 bases from V and 5 bases from J, with 11 bases between. From germline, CDR1 is SGHRS and CDR2 YFSETQ. CDR3 length: 13 amino acids.

The chain links TRBV27 to TRBJ2-7; TRBD1 agrees at 7 bases. V lost 7 bases and J lost 5; bases outside the gene matches: 8. The CDR3 is 13 residues long. Germline CDR1 is MNHEY and CDR2 is SMNVEV (reference sequence). In nucleotides, the CDR3 is TGTGCCAGCAAAACCCTCACAGGGGACGAGCAGTACTTC. Protein: CASKTLTGDEQYF.

The chain recombines TRBV7-8 with TRBJ2-6, with a tentative D call TRBD2 (6 bases). The germline V gene encodes CDR1 SGHVS and CDR2 FQNEAQ. With 1 base removed from V and 3 bases from J, the gap between germline ends came to 7 bases. The CDR3 consists of 15 residues. The CDR3 region is CASSLGRDGANVLTF. The CDR3, as DNA: TGTGCCAGCAGCTTAGGGAGGGATGGGGCCAACGTCCTGACTTTC.

The gene calls are TRBV4-1 and TRBJ1-3; 9 bases match TRBD1. Looked up from germline, CDR1 is MGHRA and CDR2 is YSYEKL. V gave up 1 base and J gave up 4 bases; unmatched junction bases: 8. The CDR3 consists of 17 residues. The CDR3 coding sequence is TGCGCCAGCAGCCAAGGGGGTGGACAGGGGTTCGGAAACACCATATATTTT. This gives the protein CASSQGGGQGFGNTIYF.

The chain recombines TRBV19 with TRBJ1-6; D is uncertain. The CDR3 has 14 residues. Trimming left V 9 bases short and J 4 bases short, with 13 bases between. Germline CDR1 is LNHDA and CDR2 is SQIVND (reference sequence). The CDR3 nucleotides are TGTGCCAGCCTTTCCGGGAGTTATAATTCACCCCTCCACTTT. Its protein product is CASLSGSYNSPLHF.

The chain employs TRBV7-9 and TRBJ2-5; D not certain. This CDR3 is 14 amino acids long. Looked up from germline, CDR1 is SEHNR and CDR2 is FQNEAQ (reference sequence). V lost 2 bases to trimming and J lost 2 bases, with 9 bases between them. The CDR3 coding sequence is TGTGCCAGCAGCTTACTTAGTCTACAAGAGACCCAGTACTTC. This sequence encodes CASSLLSLQETQYF. The full variable domain, rest sourced from reference TRBV7-9 and TRBJ2-5, is DTGVSQNPRHKITKRGQNVTFRCDPISEHNRLYWYRQTLGQGPEFLTYFQNEAQLEKSRLLSDRFSAERPKGSFSTLEIQRTEQGDSAMYLCASSLLSLQETQYFGPGTRLLVL.

V usage is TRBV13 and J usage is TRBJ2-7, with D possibly being TRBD2 (6 bases). This CDR3 has 15 amino acids. Trimming pared 3 bases from V and 6 bases from J, leaving 18 bases between. Germline CDR1 PRHDT, CDR2 FYEKMQ (reference sequence). CDR3 in amino acids: CASSLLAKGGSEQYF. In DNA form, the CDR3 reads TGTGCCAGCAGCTTGTTGGCGAAGGGAGGATCCGAGCAGTACTTC. The complete variable domain, with remaining parts taken from reference TRBV13 and TRBJ2-7, reads AAGVIQSPRHLIKEKRETATLKCYPIPRHDTVYWYQQGPGQDPQFLISFYEKMQSDKGSIPDRFSAQQFSDYHSELNMSSLELGDSALYFCASSLLAKGGSEQYFGPGTRLTVT.